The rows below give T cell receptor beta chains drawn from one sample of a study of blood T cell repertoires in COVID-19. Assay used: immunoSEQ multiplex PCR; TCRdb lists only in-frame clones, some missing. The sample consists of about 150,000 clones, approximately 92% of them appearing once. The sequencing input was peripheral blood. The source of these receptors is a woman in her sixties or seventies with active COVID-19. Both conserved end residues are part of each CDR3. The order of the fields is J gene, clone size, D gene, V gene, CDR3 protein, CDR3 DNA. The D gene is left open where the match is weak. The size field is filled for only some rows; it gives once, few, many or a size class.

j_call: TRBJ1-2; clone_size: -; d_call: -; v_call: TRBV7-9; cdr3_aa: CASSLEAGVGGYTF; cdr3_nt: TGTGCCAGCAGCCTGGAGGCCGGGGTTGGTGGCTACACCTTC
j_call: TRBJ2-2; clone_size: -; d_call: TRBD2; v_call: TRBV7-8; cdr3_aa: CASSLVAGAITGELFF; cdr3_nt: TGTGCCAGCAGCTTAGTCGCGGGAGCGATCACCGGGGAGCTGTTTTTT
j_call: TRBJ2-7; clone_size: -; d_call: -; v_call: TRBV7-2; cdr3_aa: CASSPYSSYEQYF; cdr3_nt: TGTGCCAGCAGCCCCTACTCCTCCTACGAGCAGTACTTC
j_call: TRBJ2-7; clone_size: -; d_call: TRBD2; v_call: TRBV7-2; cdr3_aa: CASSSTSGSNYEQYF; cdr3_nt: TGTGCCAGCAGCTCCACTAGCGGGAGCAACTACGAGCAGTACTTC
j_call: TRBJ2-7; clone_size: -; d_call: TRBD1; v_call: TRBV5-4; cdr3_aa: CASSSPGQGLREQYF; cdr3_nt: TGTGCCAGCAGCTCACCGGGACAGGGGCTAAGGGAGCAGTACTTC
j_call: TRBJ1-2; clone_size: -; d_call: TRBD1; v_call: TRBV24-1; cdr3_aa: CATSERGTDRVHGYTF; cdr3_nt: TGTGCCACCAGTGAACGGGGTACGGACAGGGTGCATGGCTACACCTTC
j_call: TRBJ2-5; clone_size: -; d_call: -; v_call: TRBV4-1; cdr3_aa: CASSQGPRGYETQYF; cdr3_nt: TGCGCCAGCAGCCAGGGGCCCAGGGGTTATGAGACCCAGTACTTC
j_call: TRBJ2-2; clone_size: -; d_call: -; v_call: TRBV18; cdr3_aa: CASSLSGTWTGELFF; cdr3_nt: TGTGCCAGCTCACTATCCGGGACATGGACCGGGGAGCTGTTTTTT
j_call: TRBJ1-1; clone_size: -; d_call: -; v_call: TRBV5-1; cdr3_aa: CASRTDSYTEAFF; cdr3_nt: TGCGCCAGCCGGACGGACAGCTACACTGAAGCTTTCTTT
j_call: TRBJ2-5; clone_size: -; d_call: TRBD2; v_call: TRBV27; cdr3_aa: CASSSQAGLAGAGETQYF; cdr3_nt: TGTGCCAGCAGTTCTCAGGCAGGGCTAGCGGGAGCCGGAGAGACCCAGTACTTC
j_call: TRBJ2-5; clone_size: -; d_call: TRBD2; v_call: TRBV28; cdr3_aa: CASSPGLAGSETQYF; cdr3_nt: TGTGCCAGCAGTCCAGGACTAGCGGGATCAGAGACCCAGTACTTC
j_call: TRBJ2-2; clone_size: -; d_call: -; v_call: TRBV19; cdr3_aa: CASSFRSAGELFF; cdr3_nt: TGTGCCAGTAGTTTCCGCTCAGCCGGGGAGCTGTTTTTT
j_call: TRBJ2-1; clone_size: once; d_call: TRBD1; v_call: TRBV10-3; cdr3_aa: CAISESDRVVNEQFF; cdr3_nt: TGTGCCATCAGTGAGTCGGACAGGGTAGTGAATGAGCAGTTCTTC
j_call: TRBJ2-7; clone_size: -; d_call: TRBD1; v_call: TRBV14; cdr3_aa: CASSRQGYEQYF; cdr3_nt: TGTGCCAGCAGCCGACAGGGCTACGAGCAGTACTTC
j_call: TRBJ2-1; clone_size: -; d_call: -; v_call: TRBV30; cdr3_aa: CASEGERAYNEQFF; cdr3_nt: TGTGCCTCCGAGGGGGAACGAGCCTACAATGAGCAGTTCTTC
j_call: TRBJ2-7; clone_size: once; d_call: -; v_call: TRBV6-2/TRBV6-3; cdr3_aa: CASSRQAYEQYF; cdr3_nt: TGTGCCAGCAGCCGGCAGGCGTACGAGCAGTACTTC
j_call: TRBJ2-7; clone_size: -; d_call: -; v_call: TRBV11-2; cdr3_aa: CASSLEQGPYEQYF; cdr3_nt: TGTGCCAGCAGCTTAGAACAGGGTCCCTACGAGCAGTACTTC
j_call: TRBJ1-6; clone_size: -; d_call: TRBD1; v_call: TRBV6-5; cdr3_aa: CASSKQGAKNSPLHF; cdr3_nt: TGTGCCAGCAGCAAACAGGGGGCAAAAAATTCACCCCTCCACTTT
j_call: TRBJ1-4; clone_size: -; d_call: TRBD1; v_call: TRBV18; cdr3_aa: CASSSRGPTNEKLFF; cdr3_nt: TGTGCCAGCTCATCGAGGGGGCCTACTAATGAAAAACTGTTTTTT
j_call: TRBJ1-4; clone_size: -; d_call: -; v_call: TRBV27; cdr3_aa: CASSLRTSPNEKLFF; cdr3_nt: TGTGCCAGCAGTCTTCGGACTTCCCCTAATGAAAAACTGTTTTTT
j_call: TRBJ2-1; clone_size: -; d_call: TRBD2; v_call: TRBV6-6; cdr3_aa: CASSLRTSGNEQFF; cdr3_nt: TGTGCCAGCAGTCTTCGGACTAGCGGAAATGAGCAGTTCTTC
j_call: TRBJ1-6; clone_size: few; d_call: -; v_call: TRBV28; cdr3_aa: CASSFAGGGGNSPLHF; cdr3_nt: TGTGCCAGCAGTTTTGCCGGGGGCGGGGGTAATTCACCCCTCCACTTT
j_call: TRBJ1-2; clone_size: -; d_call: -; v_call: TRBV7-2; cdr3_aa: CASSLGYRSLNGYTF; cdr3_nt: TGTGCCAGCAGCTTAGGGTACAGGTCCCTCAATGGCTACACCTTC
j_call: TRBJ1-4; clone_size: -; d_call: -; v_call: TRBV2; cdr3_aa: CASSEPGQSEKLFF; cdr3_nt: TGTGCCAGCAGTGAACCTGGACAGTCTGAAAAACTGTTTTTT
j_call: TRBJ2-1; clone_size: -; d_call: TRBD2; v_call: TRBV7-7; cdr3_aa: CASSPNGLAGEQFF; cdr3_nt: TGTGCTAGCAGCCCTAACGGACTAGCCGGTGAGCAGTTCTTC
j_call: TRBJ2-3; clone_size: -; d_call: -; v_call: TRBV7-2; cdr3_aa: CASSLNGILTDTQYF; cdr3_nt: TGTGCCAGCAGCTTGAACGGGATATTGACAGATACGCAGTATTTT
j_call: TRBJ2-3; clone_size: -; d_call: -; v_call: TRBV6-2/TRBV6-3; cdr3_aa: CASSYSSSIGTDTQYF; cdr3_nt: TGTGCCAGCAGTTACTCGTCTAGCATTGGCACAGATACGCAGTATTTT
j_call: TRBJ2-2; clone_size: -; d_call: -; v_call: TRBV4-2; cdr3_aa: CASSQVARGGTGELFF; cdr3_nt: TGTGCCAGCAGCCAAGTAGCAAGGGGAGGCACCGGGGAGCTGTTTTTT
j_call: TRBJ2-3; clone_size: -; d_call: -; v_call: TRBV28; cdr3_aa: CASDGTRQITDTQYF; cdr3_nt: TGTGCCAGCGATGGAACTAGGCAGATTACAGATACGCAGTATTTT
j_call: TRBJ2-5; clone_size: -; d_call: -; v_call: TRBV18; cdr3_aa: CASSPQGSSSETQYF; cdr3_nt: TGTGCCAGCTCACCACAGGGTTCTAGCAGTGAGACCCAGTACTTC
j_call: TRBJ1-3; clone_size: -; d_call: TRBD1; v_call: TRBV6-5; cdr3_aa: CASSSPTGVGNTIYF; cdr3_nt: TGTGCCAGCAGTTCCCCGACAGGGGTTGGAAACACCATATATTTT
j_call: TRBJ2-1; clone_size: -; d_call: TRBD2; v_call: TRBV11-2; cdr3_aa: CASRPLAGGTASYNEQFF; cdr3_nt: TGTGCCAGCAGACCCCTAGCGGGAGGCACTGCATCCTACAATGAGCAGTTCTTC
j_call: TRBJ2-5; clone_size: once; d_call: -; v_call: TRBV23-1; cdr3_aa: CASSQSRETQYF; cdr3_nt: TGCGCCAGCAGTCAATCACGGGAGACCCAGTACTTC
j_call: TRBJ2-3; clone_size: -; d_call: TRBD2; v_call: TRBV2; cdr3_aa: CASSERASGGTDTQYF; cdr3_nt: TGTGCCAGCAGTGAAAGGGCTAGCGGGGGCACAGATACGCAGTATTTT
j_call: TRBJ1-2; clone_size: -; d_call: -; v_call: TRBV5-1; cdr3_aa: CASSSSQGRANYGYTF; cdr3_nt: TGCGCCAGCAGCTCGTCCCAGGGCCGGGCTAACTATGGCTACACCTTC
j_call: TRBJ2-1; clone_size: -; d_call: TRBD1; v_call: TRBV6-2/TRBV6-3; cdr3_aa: CASSSHGTGGNEQFF; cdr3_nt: TGTGCCAGCAGTTCGCACGGGACAGGGGGAAATGAGCAGTTCTTC
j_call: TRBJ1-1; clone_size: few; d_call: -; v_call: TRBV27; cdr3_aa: CASSSNRRGNLKNTEAFF; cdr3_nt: TGTGCCAGCAGTTCTAACAGACGGGGTAACTTAAAGAACACTGAAGCTTTCTTT
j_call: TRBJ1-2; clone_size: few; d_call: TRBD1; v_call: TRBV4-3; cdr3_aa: CASSRESQGANYGYTF; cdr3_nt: TGCGCCAGCAGCCGCGAATCGCAGGGGGCTAACTATGGCTACACCTTC
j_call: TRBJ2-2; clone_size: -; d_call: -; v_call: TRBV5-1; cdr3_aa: CASTLQGTNTGELFF; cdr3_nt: TGCGCCAGCACACTCCAGGGTACGAACACCGGGGAGCTGTTTTTT
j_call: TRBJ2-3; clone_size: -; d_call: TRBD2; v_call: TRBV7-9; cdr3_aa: CASSFSGRGSDTQYF; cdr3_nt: TGTGCCAGCAGCTTTTCGGGGCGGGGGTCAGATACGCAGTATTTT
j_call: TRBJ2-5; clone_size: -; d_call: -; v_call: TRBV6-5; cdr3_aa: CASKDHREETQYF; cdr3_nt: TGTGCCAGCAAAGATCACAGGGAAGAGACCCAGTACTTC
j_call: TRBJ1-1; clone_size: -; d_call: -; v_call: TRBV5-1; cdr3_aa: CASSYTLNTEAFF; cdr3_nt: TGCGCCAGCAGCTATACCCTAAACACTGAAGCTTTCTTT